The 28 T cell receptor beta chains in this list originate from one sample, sequenced in a study of metastatic and nonmetastatic thyroid tumors. TCRdb re-analyzed the PCR reads using MiXCR. The profile shows 20,000 to 25,000 clones, 9.5% to 15% of them singletons. Thyroid surgery took place with no prior treatment in any patient. Sequenced sample: blood. These receptor sequences come from a male donor with papillary thyroid cancer or a benign thyroid nodule (not recorded which). Some clones in this sample may be carry-over from other donors' samples.

In its sample, this clone was seen many times. The chain has TRBV6-1 and TRBJ1-1; no definite D call. CDR1 MNHNS and CDR2 SASEGT come from the germline V gene. This CDR3 contains 13 residues. V lost 1 base and J 0 bases, leaving 3 bases between the germline ends. The CDR3 DNA follows: TGTGCCAGCAGTGAAGGTTTGAACACTGAAGCTTTCTTT. Protein product: CASSEGLNTEAFF.

The J gene is TRBJ1-5, the V gene TRBV6-1, with D possibly being TRBD1 (6 bases). Trimming cost V 6 bases and J 10 bases, with 13 bases left between them. In germline, CDR1 is MNHNS, CDR2 SASEGT. There are 12 residues in the CDR3. This CDR3 reads CASRGTTNPQHF. Written as DNA, the CDR3 is TGTGCCAGCAGAGGGACAACTAACCCCCAGCATTTT.

This clone occurred many times. This sequence joins TRBV11-3 and TRBJ2-6, with 7 nucleotides matching TRBD1. From germline, CDR1 is SGHNT and CDR2 YENEEA. The V segment lost 5 bases and the J segment 4 bases; nucleotides outside the gene matches: 5. This CDR3 contains 15 residues. The CDR3 region is CASSQGGAGANVLTF. CDR3 bases: TGTGCCAGCAGCCAAGGGGGCGCGGGGGCCAACGTCCTGACTTTC.

This clone has at least ten counts. The chain has TRBV19 and TRBJ2-1; 9 bases are a match to TRBD2. V was clipped by 2 bases and J by 7 bases; unmatched bases: 12. The V gene's germline CDR1 is LNHDA and CDR2 SQIVND (reference sequence). This CDR3 contains 17 residues. The CDR3 DNA reads TGTGCCAGTAGTATAATCCTAGCGGGACCGTTAGCTAATGAGCAGTTCTTC. Translating gives CASSIILAGPLANEQFF.

The table lists this clone with many counts. The rearrangement joins TRBV10-3 to TRBJ1-4; D perhaps matches TRBD1 (6 bases). This CDR3 has 13 residues. Germline CDR1 is ENHRY and CDR2 is SYGVKD. With 6 bases removed from V and 10 bases from J, the gap between germline ends came to 15 bases. The CDR3 bases are TGTGCCATCAGGCCCCGACAGGATGGAAAACTGTTTTTT. Encoded protein: CAIRPRQDGKLFF.

This clone was observed at least ten times. The rearrangement uses TRBV20-1 and TRBJ1-6; D ambiguous. Germline assignment: CDR1 DFQATT and CDR2 SNEGSKA (reference sequence). Deletions cut 4 bases from V and 10 bases from J, with 17 bases between. The CDR3 sequence is 14 residues long. The chain's CDR3 is CSATLPRPSSPLHF. CDR3 nucleotides: TGCAGTGCTACCCTGCCGAGACCAAGCTCACCCCTCCACTTT.

Concerning this clone itself: One base away lies a much larger clone, so this may be a sequencing read error. This chain links TRBV5-5 with TRBJ2-7; TRBD2 is a possible D gene (5 bases). Germline-derived CDR1 and CDR2 are SGHKS and YYEKEE (reference sequence). This CDR3 spans 14 amino acids. The CDR3: CASSRTGSSYERYF. In DNA, the CDR3 is TGTGCCAGCAGCCGGACGGGGAGCTCCTACGAGCGGTACTTC.

This clone has just a few counts. This chain uses TRBV28 with TRBJ2-7; no reliable D call. V lost 6 bases, J lost 0 bases, and 12 bases lay in between. CDR3 length: 14 residues. Germline CDR1 is MDHEN and CDR2 is SYDVKM. The CDR3 sequence is CASRLSTPSYEQYF. The DNA of the CDR3 is TGTGCCAGCAGACTTTCTACCCCCTCCTACGAGCAGTACTTC.

This clone was picked up many times. The chain joins TRBV5-6 to TRBJ2-6, with D uncertain. The length of the CDR3 is 16 residues. V gave up 2 bases and J gave up 0 bases, with 9 bases separating them. Germline loops: CDR1 SGHDT, CDR2 YYEEEE. The CDR3 DNA reads TGTGCCAGCAGCTTACCTACACGCTCTGGGGCCAACGTCCTGACTTTC. Its protein is CASSLPTRSGANVLTF.

This clone was recorded many times. The gene calls are TRBV28 and TRBJ1-5; 8 bases fit TRBD1. CDR3 length: 14 amino acids. Germline loops: CDR1 MDHEN, CDR2 SYDVKM. V lost 5 bases and J lost 6; bases outside the gene matches: 6. CDR3 bases: TGTGCCAGCAGTCAGGGACAGGCGGTTCAGCCCCAGCATTTT. Encoded protein: CASSQGQAVQPQHF.

This clone is termed medium-sized. V and J are TRBV19 and TRBJ1-5; D uncertain. This CDR3 contains 13 residues. From germline, CDR1 is LNHDA and CDR2 SQIVND (reference sequence). V dropped 2 bases and J dropped 8 bases, with 10 bases sitting between them. The CDR3 here is CASSITGGEPQHF. The DNA for the CDR3 is TGTGCCAGTAGTATAACGGGCGGGGAGCCCCAGCATTTT.

Details on this clone: The junction does not match germline at one end; this may be a read error. The rearrangement joins TRBV12-3 or TRBV12-4 to TRBJ2-2; 9 bases fit TRBD2. There are 15 residues in the CDR3. The CDR3 protein is CASSLAGTNTGELFF. In DNA, the CDR3 is TGTGCCAGCAGTCTAGCGGGAACGAACACCGGGGAGCTGTTTTTT.

This clone was detected ten times or more. V and J are TRBV7-9 and TRBJ2-3; D is undetermined. Germline values: CDR1 SEHNR, CDR2 FQNEAQ (reference sequence). V lost 0 bases and J lost 1, with 8 bases in between. The CDR3 loop spans 15 amino acids. The DNA of the CDR3 is TGTGCCAGCAGCTTAGCGAGTTGGGGCACAGATACGCAGTATTTT. Translation gives CASSLASWGTDTQYF. Based on the CDR3 plus reference TRBV7-9 and TRBJ2-3, the full variable domain is DTGVSQNPRHKITKRGQNVTFRCDPISEHNRLYWYRQTLGQGPEFLTYFQNEAQLEKSRLLSDRFSAERPKGSFSTLEIQRTEQGDSAMYLCASSLASWGTDTQYFGPGTRLTVL.

This clone appeared a few times. The chain carries TRBV5-5 and TRBJ1-1; 11 nucleotides match TRBD1. CDR1 and CDR2 from the germline V gene are SGHKS and YYEKEE (reference sequence). The J segment lost 4 bases and the V segment lost 4 bases, leaving 9 bases of the junction unmatched. The CDR3 runs to 16 residues. The CDR3 DNA follows: TGTGCCAGCAGCCCCTTCGGGACAGGGGGTAGCACTGAAGCTTTCTTT. This translates into CASSPFGTGGSTEAFF.

The chain links TRBV10-3 to TRBJ1-2; no definite D call. V lost 4 bases and J 7 bases, leaving 10 bases between the germline ends. The germline V gene encodes CDR1 ENHRY and CDR2 SYGVKD. The CDR3 has 12 amino acids. For the CDR3, the DNA is TGTGCCATCAGTGGGCAGTCCGGTGGCTACACCTTC. Protein: CAISGQSGGYTF.

For this clone: A clone one base away is much larger, so this may be a read error. V gene TRBV6-5 combines with J gene TRBJ2-1; maybe TRBD1 (5 bases). This CDR3 comprises 14 residues. Germline V gene data show CDR1 as MNHEY and CDR2 as SVGAGI. Trimming took 0 bases from V and 8 from J, leaving 11 bases between them. The CDR3 spells CASSYSGPQDEQFF. The CDR3 DNA follows: TGTGCCAGCAGTTACTCGGGGCCCCAGGATGAGCAGTTCTTC.

This clone is labeled as medium-sized. J is TRBJ2-3 and V is TRBV12-3 or TRBV12-4; D not resolved. CDR3 size: 16 residues. V lost 7 bases and J lost 1, with 18 bases in between. CDR3 coding DNA: TGTGCCAGCACCCACAGAGTCGGGTTCGGCACAGATACGCAGTATTTT. This codes for CASTHRVGFGTDTQYF.

This clone showed up just a few times. The gene calls are TRBV2 and TRBJ2-7; weak D call: TRBD2 (5 bases). The CDR3 loop spans 14 amino acids. Deletions cut 3 bases from V and 3 bases from J, with 12 bases between. Germline V lookup: CDR1 SNHLY, CDR2 FYNNEI. The CDR3 nucleotides read TGTGCCAGCAGTGAGGCTGGACTGCACTACGAGCAGTACTTC. Its translation: CASSEAGLHYEQYF.

The V gene is TRBV9, the J gene TRBJ2-4; 7 bases are shared with TRBD1. CDR1 is SGDLS, CDR2 YYNGEE, per germline. The V gene end was trimmed by 0 bases and the J gene end by 2 bases; junction bases not matched to a gene: 11. The CDR3 spans 18 residues. CDR3 residues: CASSVANRTGYPKNIQYF. DNA of the CDR3: TGTGCCAGCAGCGTAGCTAATAGGACAGGTTATCCCAAAAACATTCAGTACTTC.

The CDR3, as DNA: TGTGCCAGCACCCCTTCGGGTCAGGGGGGTCGTGGGTTTCATGGCTACACCTTC. Protein product: CASTPSGQGGRGFHGYTF. The V gene is TRBV6-2 or TRBV6-3, the J gene TRBJ1-2; 7 positions agree with TRBD1. Per the germline V gene, CDR1 is MNHEY and CDR2 is SVGEGT. The CDR3 contains 18 residues. V trimming: 7 bases; J trimming: 6 bases; junction bases outside the gene matches: 23.

This chain connects TRBV20-1 to TRBJ2-3, with D tentatively TRBD1 or TRBD2 (5 bases each). Looked up from germline, CDR1 is DFQATT and CDR2 is SNEGSKA (reference sequence). Trimming stripped 3 bases from V and 2 bases from J, with 9 bases between. The CDR3 totals 13 residues. CDR3 coding DNA: TGCAGTGCTAGCCTCGGGACCACAGATACGCAGTATTTT. Translation gives CSASLGTTDTQYF.

This clone has a single count. This sequence joins TRBV19 and TRBJ1-4, with D tentatively TRBD1 (6 bases). Germline loops: CDR1 LNHDA, CDR2 SQIVND (reference sequence). The V end was cut by 8 bases, the J end by 8 bases, with 27 bases between. The CDR3 has 17 amino acids. CDR3 protein: CASHQRAGDKGREKLFF. CDR3 sequence (DNA): TGTGCCAGTCATCAAAGGGCAGGGGATAAAGGGAGAGAAAAACTGTTTTTT.

This clone was seen repeatedly, ten times or more. This sequence joins TRBV7-9 and TRBJ1-6; tentative D call: TRBD1 (5 bases). The CDR3 loop spans 16 amino acids. From germline, CDR1 is SEHNR and CDR2 FQNEAQ (reference sequence). Between the trimmed V and J ends, which lost 2 bases and 6 bases, there was a span of 14 bases. In DNA form, the CDR3 reads TGTGCCAGCAGCTTATCGGCAGGGAGGATTAATTCACCCCTCCACTTT. It yields the protein CASSLSAGRINSPLHF. The full variable domain, completed using reference TRBV7-9 and TRBJ1-6, is DTGVSQNPRHKITKRGQNVTFRCDPISEHNRLYWYRQTLGQGPEFLTYFQNEAQLEKSRLLSDRFSAERPKGSFSTLEIQRTEQGDSAMYLCASSLSAGRINSPLHFGNGTRLTVT.

This clone was seen repeatedly, ten times or more. The chain recombines TRBV24-1 with TRBJ2-7, with 7 bases aligning to TRBD2. Germline V gene lookup returns CDR1 KGHDR and CDR2 SFDVKD. The CDR3 runs to 13 residues. The trim removed 9 bases at V and 3 bases at J, leaving 7 bases unmatched. The CDR3 region is CATGNPGGYEQYF. The CDR3 region has the DNA TGTGCCACCGGAAACCCGGGGGGCTACGAGCAGTACTTC.

This clone was seen at least ten times. The V call is TRBV5-6, the J call TRBJ2-7, with 8 bases that match TRBD1. This CDR3 is built from 16 residues. Trimming cost V 4 bases and J 6 bases; bases outside gene matches: 15. The germline V gene has CDR1 SGHDT and CDR2 YYEEEE. The CDR3 DNA is TGTGCCAGCAGCCTCCGTCCGGACAGGGTTGGAGGCGAGCAGTACTTC. Its protein is CASSLRPDRVGGEQYF.

The chain links TRBV4-2 to TRBJ2-5, with TRBD2 matching 8 bases. Per germline, CDR1 LGHNA and CDR2 YNFKEQ. The CDR3 is 16 residues long. The trim removed 5 bases at V and 4 bases at J, leaving 12 bases unmatched. The CDR3, as DNA: TGTGCCAGCAGCAAGGGGCGGCGGGCGGGAGGAGAGACCCAGTACTTC. As protein: CASSKGRRAGGETQYF.

By share of the sample, this clone is medium-sized (0.01 to 0.1%). The CDR3 nucleotides read TGTGCCAGCAGTTCAGGGACAGGGGGATCGAACACTGAAGCTTTCTTT. Its translation: CASSSGTGGSNTEAFF. The rearrangement joins TRBV28 to TRBJ1-1, with TRBD1 identical over 11 bases. Looked up from germline, CDR1 is MDHEN and CDR2 is SYDVKM. The J segment lost 1 base and the V segment lost 4 bases, leaving 5 bases of the junction unmatched. The CDR3 contains 16 residues. Based on the CDR3 plus reference TRBV28 and TRBJ1-1, the full variable domain is DVKVTQSSRYLVKRTGEKVFLECVQDMDHENMFWYRQDPGLGLRLIYFSYDVKMKEKGDIPEGYSVSREKKERFSLILESASTNQTSMYLCASSSGTGGSNTEAFFGQGTRLTVV.

This clone was detected a few times. The junction departs from germline at one end; a sequencing error may be responsible. This CDR3 is also generated by other DNA sequences in the sample. The J gene is TRBJ2-3, the V gene TRBV6-1; D possibly corresponds to TRBD1 (7 bases). Germline CDR1 reads MNHNS; CDR2 reads SASEGT. The CDR3 consists of 14 residues. CDR3 coding DNA: TGTGCAAGCACAAGACAGGGAGGAGCAGATACGCAGTATTTT. It yields the protein CASTRQGGADTQYF.